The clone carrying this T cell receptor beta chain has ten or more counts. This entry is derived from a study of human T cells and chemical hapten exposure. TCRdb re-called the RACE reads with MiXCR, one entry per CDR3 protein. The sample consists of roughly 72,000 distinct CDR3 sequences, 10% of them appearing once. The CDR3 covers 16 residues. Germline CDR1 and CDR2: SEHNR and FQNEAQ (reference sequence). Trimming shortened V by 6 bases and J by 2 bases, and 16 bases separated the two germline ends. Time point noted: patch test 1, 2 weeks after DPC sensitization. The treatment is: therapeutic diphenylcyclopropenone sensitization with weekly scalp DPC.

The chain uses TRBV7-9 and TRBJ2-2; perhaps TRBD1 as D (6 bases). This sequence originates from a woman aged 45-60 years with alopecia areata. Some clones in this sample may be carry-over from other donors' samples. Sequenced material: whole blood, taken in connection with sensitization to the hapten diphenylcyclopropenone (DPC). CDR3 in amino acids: CASRGRQAGNTGELFF. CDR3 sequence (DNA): TGTGCCAGCAGGGGAAGACAGGCCGGTAACACCGGGGAGCTGTTTTTT.